Presented here are 6 T cell receptor beta chains from one specimen sequenced in a study of T-cell memory formation after mild COVID-19. TCRdb recomputed calls from the 5' RACE reads with MiXCR, one row per CDR3 protein. The sample includes around 200,000 distinct CDR3 sequences, about 20% of them seen just once. What was sequenced was PBMCs or a T cell subset sorted from them (not recorded which). The receptors here all came from an adult woman who had mild COVID-19 (a few samples of this study predate the infection). Cell type and time point are not known.

This clonotype showed up just a few times. The J gene is TRBJ2-7, the V gene TRBV20-1, with 12 bases identical to TRBD2. The CDR3 runs to 15 residues. Unmatched junction bases numbered 5, after V lost 2 bases and J lost 3 bases. CDR1 and CDR2 from the germline V gene are DFQATT and SNEGSKA (reference sequence). CDR3 nucleotides: TGCAGTGCTAGATCGACTAGCGGGAGAGACTACGAGCAGTACTTC. Translating gives CSARSTSGRDYEQYF.

This clonotype came up a few times. This rearrangement joins TRBV7-9 to TRBJ2-2; no definite D call. Trimming shortened V by 5 bases and J by 6 bases, and 10 bases separated the two germline ends. This CDR3 is built from 13 residues. CDR1 and CDR2 (germline): SEHNR, FQNEAQ (reference sequence). Here the CDR3 DNA reads TGTGCCAGCAGCGCCGACTTAGCCGGGGAGCTGTTTTTT. Residues: CASSADLAGELFF.

This chain joins TRBV7-9 and TRBJ2-3, with a weak D call TRBD2 (6 bases). This CDR3 contains 15 residues. The germline V and J ends were trimmed by 4 bases and 1 base, with 12 bases remaining between them. Germline CDR1 and CDR2: SEHNR and FQNEAQ (reference sequence). CDR3 nucleotide sequence: TGTGCCAGCAGCTCCGACGGGGGACGCACAGATACGCAGTATTTT. This sequence encodes CASSSDGGRTDTQYF.

The J gene is TRBJ1-3, the V gene TRBV18; D ambiguous. Deletions cut 4 bases from V and 2 bases from J, with 18 bases between. The CDR3 extends over 17 amino acids. Looked up from germline, CDR1 is KGHSH and CDR2 is LQKENI. Here the CDR3 reads CASSLGNGLHAGNTIYF. CDR3 bases: TGTGCCAGCTCACTTGGCAACGGACTCCACGCTGGAAACACCATATATTTT.

The CDR3 sequence is CASSLTTEGTEAFF. The CDR3 DNA sequence: TGTGCCAGCAGCTTAACGACAGAGGGCACTGAAGCTTTCTTT. The chain is built from TRBV7-9 and TRBJ1-1; D perhaps matches TRBD1 (5 bases). Germline values: CDR1 SEHNR, CDR2 FQNEAQ (reference sequence). This CDR3 spans 14 amino acids. V lost 2 bases and J lost 4, with 11 bases in between.

The CDR3 coding sequence is TGTGCTAGTGGTTTGTCTCGGAACACTGAAGCTTTCTTT. It encodes CASGLSRNTEAFF. The chain is built from TRBV12-5 and TRBJ1-1, with D uncertain. The CDR3 covers 13 residues. Trimming stripped 2 bases from V and 1 base from J, with 5 bases between. Germline V gene data show CDR1 as LGHNT and CDR2 as FRNRAP.